Below are 15 T cell receptor beta chains sequenced from a single sample in a study of identical twins. TCRdb itself ran the 5' RACE reads through MiXCR, one entry per CDR3 protein. The sample yields a few hundred thousand distinct CDR3 sequences, roughly a tenth seen once. Sequenced: memory T cells sorted from blood. The receptor set was obtained from a middle-aged man in good health.

This clonotype came up many times. The J gene is TRBJ1-6, the V gene TRBV5-1, with no clear D. V was cut by 0 bases and J by 7 bases, with 11 bases left in between. The length of the CDR3 is 15 residues. Germline lookup yields CDR1 SGHRS and CDR2 YFSETQ. CDR3: CASSLDVGSNSPLHF. The DNA for the CDR3 is TGCGCCAGCAGCTTGGATGTTGGCAGCAATTCACCCCTCCACTTT.

This clonotype was detected many times. The CDR3 here is CAISGTANNSPLHF. In DNA, the CDR3 is TGTGCCATCAGTGGGACAGCCAATAATTCACCCCTCCACTTT. This chain joins TRBV10-3 and TRBJ1-6, with D possibly being TRBD1 (6 bases). Germline-derived CDR1 and CDR2 are ENHRY and SYGVKD. This CDR3 has 14 residues. With 4 bases removed from V and 5 bases from J, the gap between germline ends came to 9 bases.

This clonotype was observed many times. This chain joins TRBV7-2 and TRBJ2-2, with D perhaps TRBD2 (6 bases). Trimming pared 4 bases from V and 5 bases from J, leaving 11 bases between. This CDR3 is 14 amino acids long. Germline V gene data show CDR1 as SGHTA and CDR2 as FQGNSA. CDR3 DNA: TGTGCCAGCAGCTCTACTGGGACTACCGGGGAGCTGTTTTTT. Its translation: CASSSTGTTGELFF.

This clonotype was detected many times. This chain connects TRBV4-2 to TRBJ2-1; possible D gene TRBD2, 6 bases. The CDR3 loop spans 16 amino acids. The germline CDR1 and CDR2 sequences are LGHNA and YNFKEQ. Trimming took 1 base from V and 5 from J, leaving 15 bases between them. CDR3 in amino acids: CASSQADGTLNNEQFF. The CDR3 coding sequence is TGTGCCAGCAGCCAAGCTGATGGGACTTTAAACAATGAGCAGTTCTTC.

This clonotype appeared a few times. This chain's CDR3 is CASSYPQAVPYEQYF. For the CDR3, the DNA is TGTGCCAGCAGTTACCCCCAGGCGGTCCCCTACGAGCAGTACTTC. The chain links TRBV6-2 or TRBV6-3 to TRBJ2-7, with D hard to call. Germline V CDR1 and CDR2: MNHEY, SVGEGT. The CDR3 loop spans 15 amino acids. V was cut by 2 bases and J by 2 bases, with 13 bases left in between.

The sample holds many counts of this clonotype. The chain carries TRBV7-2 and TRBJ2-7; a weak D match, TRBD2 (6 bases). The CDR3 loop spans 15 amino acids. Germline loops: CDR1 SGHTA, CDR2 FQGNSA. Trimming took off 6 bases at V and 3 bases at J, with 18 bases between the two ends. Here the CDR3 reads CASSVQGAGHYEQYF. CDR3 in DNA: TGTGCCAGCAGTGTACAAGGGGCGGGGCACTACGAGCAGTACTTC.

This chain joins TRBV5-1 and TRBJ2-5, with TRBD2 matching over 10 bases. With 3 bases clipped from V and 4 bases from J, the junction kept 6 bases outside the gene matches. This CDR3 spans 15 amino acids. Per the germline V gene, CDR1 is SGHRS and CDR2 is YFSETQ. CDR3 sequence (DNA): TGCGCCAGCAGCTCAGGGGCTAGCGGGGGAGAGACCCAGTACTTC. It encodes CASSSGASGGETQYF.

At least ten counts were recorded for this clonotype. CDR3 amino acids: CASSRAGGQTEQFF. The CDR3 DNA follows: TGTGCCAGCAGTAGAGCGGGGGGGCAGACTGAGCAGTTCTTC. J is TRBJ2-1 and V is TRBV4-2; 10 nucleotides align to TRBD2. The CDR3 is made up of 14 amino acids. Germline CDR1 is LGHNA and CDR2 is YNFKEQ. V trimming: 6 bases; J trimming: 9 bases; junction bases outside the gene matches: 8.

The chain recombines TRBV19 with TRBJ1-6, with 9 bases matching TRBD1. This CDR3 is 15 amino acids long. From germline, CDR1 is LNHDA and CDR2 SQIVND (reference sequence). Germline trimming cut 3 bases from V and 7 bases from J; bases unmatched to any gene: 4. The chain's CDR3 is CASSIGTGLNSPLHF. The DNA of the CDR3 is TGTGCCAGTAGTATTGGGACAGGGCTGAATTCACCCCTCCACTTT.

In this sample, this clonotype turned up a few times. This chain joins TRBV11-2 and TRBJ1-3, with D tentatively TRBD1 (6 bases). The CDR3 spans 15 residues. V gave up 3 bases and J gave up 3 bases, with 12 bases separating them. Germline-derived CDR1 and CDR2 are SGHAT and FQNNGV. The CDR3 DNA follows: TGTGCCAGCAGCTTGACAAGACAGGTTGGAAACACCATATATTTT. Amino acid sequence: CASSLTRQVGNTIYF.

The chain employs TRBV29-1 and TRBJ2-5; TRBD2 matches at 8 bases. In germline, CDR1 is SQVTM, CDR2 ANQGSEA. The junction had 7 bases not matched to a gene; V was cut back by 6 bases and J by 4 bases. The CDR3 has 13 residues. The CDR3 protein is CSVAGGAGETQYF. The CDR3 DNA is TGCAGCGTCGCGGGGGGTGCGGGAGAGACCCAGTACTTC.

V is TRBV5-1 and J is TRBJ1-1, with D perhaps TRBD1 (5 bases). Germline lookup yields CDR1 SGHRS and CDR2 YFSETQ. Deletions cut 4 bases from V and 8 bases from J, with 18 bases between. This CDR3 has 14 residues. This CDR3 reads CASSPEGALGEAFF. The CDR3 nucleotides read TGCGCCAGCAGCCCGGAAGGGGCCCTAGGAGAAGCTTTCTTT. Complete variable domain (other parts from reference TRBV5-1 and TRBJ1-1): KAGVTQTPRYLIKTRGQQVTLSCSPISGHRSVSWYQQTPGQGLQFLFEYFSETQRNKGNFPGRFSGRQFSNSRSEMNVSTLELGDSALYLCASSPEGALGEAFFGQGTRLTVV.

Remarks on this clonotype: Being one base from a much bigger clone, this may be a read error. This chain connects TRBV5-1 to TRBJ2-2, with TRBD1 identical over 7 bases. The germline V gene encodes CDR1 SGHRS and CDR2 YFSETQ. The CDR3 extends over 16 amino acids. The CDR3 bases are TGCGCCAGCAGCCGCCGCGGACAGGCGAACACCGGGGAGCTGTCTTTT. It is translated as CASSRRGQANTGELSF.

This clonotype was observed many times. The chain uses TRBV29-1 and TRBJ2-5; D perhaps matches TRBD1 (5 bases). This CDR3 contains 12 residues. The germline CDR1 and CDR2 sequences are SQVTM and ANQGSEA. Trimming took 4 bases from V and 4 from J, leaving 10 bases between them. CDR3 sequence: CSVVGQGETQYF. The CDR3 nucleotides are TGCAGCGTTGTGGGGCAGGGAGAGACCCAGTACTTC. Together with reference TRBV29-1 and TRBJ2-5, the CDR3 gives the full variable domain: SAVISQKPSRDICQRGTSLTIQCQVDSQVTMMFWYRQQPGQSLTLIATANQGSEATYESGFVIDKFPISRPNLTFSTLTVSNMSPEDSSIYLCSVVGQGETQYFGPGTRLLVL.

This clonotype was seen many times. The rearrangement joins TRBV4-2 to TRBJ2-5, with unresolved D. CDR3 length equals 14 residues. The germline V and J ends were trimmed by 2 bases and 5 bases, with 12 bases remaining between them. In germline, CDR1 is LGHNA, CDR2 YNFKEQ. CDR3 coding DNA: TGTGCCAGCAGCCAAAATGACGGATTGGAGACCCAGTACTTC. Translated, it gives CASSQNDGLETQYF.